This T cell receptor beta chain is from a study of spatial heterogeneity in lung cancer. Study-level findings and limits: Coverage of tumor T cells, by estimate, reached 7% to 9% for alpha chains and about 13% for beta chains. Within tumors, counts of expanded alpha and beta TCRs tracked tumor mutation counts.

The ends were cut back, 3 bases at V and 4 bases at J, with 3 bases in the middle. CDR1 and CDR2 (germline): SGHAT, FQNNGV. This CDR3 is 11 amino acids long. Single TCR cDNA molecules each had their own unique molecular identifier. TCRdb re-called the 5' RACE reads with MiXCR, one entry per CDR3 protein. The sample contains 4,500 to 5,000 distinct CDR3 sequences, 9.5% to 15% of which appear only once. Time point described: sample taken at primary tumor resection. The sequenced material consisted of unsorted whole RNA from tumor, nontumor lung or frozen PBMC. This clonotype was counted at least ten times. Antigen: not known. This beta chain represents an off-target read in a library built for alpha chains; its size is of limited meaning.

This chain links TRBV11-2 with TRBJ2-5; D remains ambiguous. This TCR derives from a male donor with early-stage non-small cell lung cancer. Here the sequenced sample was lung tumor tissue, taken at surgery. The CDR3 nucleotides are TGTGCCAGCAGCTTTTCAGAGACCCAGTACTTC. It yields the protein CASSFSETQYF.